The rows below give T cell receptor beta chains drawn from one sample of a study of blood T cell repertoires in COVID-19. Sequencing used immunoSEQ multiplex PCR; TCRdb keeps in-frame clones, though not all of them. The data contain 130,000 to 150,000 clones, approximately 85% of them singletons. The sequencing sample was made of peripheral blood. These receptors all stem from a man between 65 and 85 years old with acute or convalescent COVID-19. Both conserved end residues are part of each CDR3. Each record gives: V gene, J gene, D gene, clone size, CDR3 protein, CDR3 DNA. D genes are given only for firm matches. The listing skips clone size in some rows; elsewhere it reads once, few, many or a size class.

V: TRBV6-5; J: TRBJ1-1; D: NA; size: NA; CDR3: CASSSGWHTEAFF; DNA: TGTGCCAGCAGTTCGGGATGGCACACTGAAGCTTTCTTT
V: TRBV18; J: TRBJ2-3; D: TRBD2; size: NA; CDR3: CASSPSGTSGTDTQYF; DNA: TGTGCCAGCTCACCCTCCGGGACTAGCGGCACAGATACGCAGTATTTT
V: TRBV21-1; J: TRBJ2-6; D: NA; size: few; CDR3: CASSKERLTASPGANVLTF; DNA: TGTGCCAGCAGCAAAGAAAGGTTGACAGCCTCCCCTGGGGCCAACGTCCTGACTTTC
V: TRBV30; J: TRBJ2-1; D: TRBD2; size: NA; CDR3: CAWSARLAGGHEQFF; DNA: TGTGCCTGGAGCGCCCGACTAGCGGGAGGGCATGAGCAGTTCTTC
V: TRBV11-2; J: TRBJ1-1; D: TRBD1; size: NA; CDR3: CASSLIQGGTEAFF; DNA: TGTGCCAGCAGCTTAATACAGGGGGGCACTGAAGCTTTCTTT
V: TRBV28; J: TRBJ2-5; D: TRBD1; size: NA; CDR3: CASSLYPQGAQETQYF; DNA: TGTGCCAGCAGTCTTTACCCCCAGGGGGCCCAAGAGACCCAGTACTTC
V: TRBV6-5; J: TRBJ1-2; D: NA; size: NA; CDR3: CASKEDLIYGYTF; DNA: TGTGCCAGCAAGGAGGACTTAATCTATGGCTACACCTTC
V: TRBV19; J: TRBJ2-1; D: NA; size: NA; CDR3: CASGNPGNEQFF; DNA: TGTGCCAGTGGGAACCCGGGGAATGAGCAGTTCTTC
V: TRBV5-1; J: TRBJ1-1; D: NA; size: NA; CDR3: CASTVTGVNTEAFF; DNA: TGCGCCAGCACCGTGACGGGTGTGAACACTGAAGCTTTCTTT
V: TRBV11-2; J: TRBJ1-2; D: NA; size: NA; CDR3: CASSSGWRGGFVNYGYTF; DNA: TGTGCCAGCAGCTCAGGTTGGAGGGGGGGGTTCGTTAACTATGGCTACACCTTC
V: TRBV6-5; J: TRBJ1-6; D: TRBD1; size: NA; CDR3: CASRWDRDSPLHF; DNA: TGTGCCAGCAGATGGGACAGGGATTCACCCCTCCACTTT
V: TRBV29-1; J: TRBJ1-1; D: NA; size: NA; CDR3: CSSRPGANTEAFF; DNA: TGCAGCTCTCGACCGGGAGCGAACACTGAAGCTTTCTTT
V: TRBV19; J: TRBJ1-2; D: TRBD1; size: NA; CDR3: CASRKGQTLGNYGYTF; DNA: TGTGCCAGTAGAAAGGGACAGACTCTGGGCAACTATGGCTACACCTTC
V: TRBV19; J: TRBJ1-5; D: TRBD1; size: NA; CDR3: CASSIFGTGNQPQHF; DNA: TGTGCCAGTAGTATATTCGGGACAGGGAATCAGCCCCAGCATTTT
V: TRBV6-6; J: TRBJ1-5; D: NA; size: NA; CDR3: CASSYMGSQPQHF; DNA: TGTGCCAGCAGTTACATGGGCAGCCAGCCCCAGCATTTT
V: TRBV2; J: TRBJ2-7; D: NA; size: NA; CDR3: CASSPSYEQYF; DNA: TGTGCCAGCAGTCCTTCCTACGAGCAGTACTTC
V: TRBV19; J: TRBJ1-3; D: NA; size: NA; CDR3: CASSFISGNTIYF; DNA: TGTGCCAGTAGTTTCATTTCTGGAAACACCATATATTTT
V: TRBV3-1/TRBV3-2; J: TRBJ1-2; D: NA; size: NA; CDR3: CASSQDLQGYYGYTF; DNA: TGTGCCAGCAGCCAAGATCTCCAGGGGTACTATGGCTACACCTTC
V: TRBV5-1; J: TRBJ1-3; D: TRBD1; size: NA; CDR3: CASSLPEGTATGNTIYF; DNA: TGCGCCAGCAGCTTGCCTGAAGGGACAGCTACTGGAAACACCATATATTTT
V: TRBV11-2; J: TRBJ1-3; D: NA; size: NA; CDR3: CASSSPRAGNTIYF; DNA: TGTGCCAGCAGCTCCCCGAGGGCCGGAAACACCATATATTTT
V: TRBV19; J: TRBJ2-2; D: TRBD1; size: NA; CDR3: CASSAGGDGTGELFF; DNA: TGTGCCAGTAGCGCAGGGGGAGATGGCACCGGGGAGCTGTTTTTT
V: TRBV19; J: TRBJ1-5; D: TRBD1; size: NA; CDR3: CASRQMGQTVGYSNQPQHF; DNA: TGTGCCAGTAGGCAAATGGGACAGACCGTGGGCTATAGCAATCAGCCCCAGCATTTT